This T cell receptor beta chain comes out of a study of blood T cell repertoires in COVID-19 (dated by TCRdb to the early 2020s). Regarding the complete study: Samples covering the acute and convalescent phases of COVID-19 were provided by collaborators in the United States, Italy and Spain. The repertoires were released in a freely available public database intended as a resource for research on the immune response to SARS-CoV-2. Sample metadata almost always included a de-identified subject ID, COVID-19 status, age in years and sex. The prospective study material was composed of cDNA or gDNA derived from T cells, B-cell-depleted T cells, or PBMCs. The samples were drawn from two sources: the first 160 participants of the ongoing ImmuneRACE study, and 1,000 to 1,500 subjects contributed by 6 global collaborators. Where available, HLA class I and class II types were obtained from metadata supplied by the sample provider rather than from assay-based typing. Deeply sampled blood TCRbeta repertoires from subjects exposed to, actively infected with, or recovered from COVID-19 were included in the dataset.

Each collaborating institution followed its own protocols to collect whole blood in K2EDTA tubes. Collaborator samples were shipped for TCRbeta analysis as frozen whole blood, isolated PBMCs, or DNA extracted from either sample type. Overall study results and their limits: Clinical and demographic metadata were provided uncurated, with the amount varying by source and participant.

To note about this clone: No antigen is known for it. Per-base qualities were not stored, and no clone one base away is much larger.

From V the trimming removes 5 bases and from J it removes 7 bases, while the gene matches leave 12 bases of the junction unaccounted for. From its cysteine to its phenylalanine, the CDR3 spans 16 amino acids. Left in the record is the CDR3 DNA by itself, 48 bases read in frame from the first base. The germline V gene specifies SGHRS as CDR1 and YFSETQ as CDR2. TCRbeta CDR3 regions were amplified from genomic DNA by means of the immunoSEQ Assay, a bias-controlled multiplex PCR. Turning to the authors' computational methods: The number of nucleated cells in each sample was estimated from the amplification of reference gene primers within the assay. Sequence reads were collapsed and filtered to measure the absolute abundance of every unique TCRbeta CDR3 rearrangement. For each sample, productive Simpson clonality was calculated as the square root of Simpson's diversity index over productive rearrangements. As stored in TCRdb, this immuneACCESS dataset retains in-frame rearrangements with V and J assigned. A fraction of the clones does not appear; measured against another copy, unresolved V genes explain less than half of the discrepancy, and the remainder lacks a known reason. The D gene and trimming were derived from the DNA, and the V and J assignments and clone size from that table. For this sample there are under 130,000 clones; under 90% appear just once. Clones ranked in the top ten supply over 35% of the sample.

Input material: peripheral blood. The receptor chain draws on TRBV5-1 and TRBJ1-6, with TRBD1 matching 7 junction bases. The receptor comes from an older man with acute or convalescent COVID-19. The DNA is TGCGCCAGCAGTTTTTATTCCGGGACAGAGAATTCACCCCTCCACTTT. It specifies CASSFYSGTENSPLHF.